Each of the 28 T cell receptor beta chains below was sequenced from the same sample in a study of T cells after posttransplantation cyclophosphamide. Repertoires were generated with immunoSEQ multiplex PCR, while TCRdb's copy carries only in-frame clones and drops some. This sample comprises tens of thousands of clones, none seen once only. Input material: PBMCs. The receptors come from a man aged 45-65 years in good health, CMV-negative, and a related stem cell transplant donor.

This clone has a count of ten or more. The chain employs TRBV5-8 and TRBJ1-2; 7 nucleotides line up with TRBD1. The V and J ends lost 1 base and 7 bases, in that order; junction bases with no gene match: 7. The CDR3 runs to 14 residues. Looked up from germline, CDR1 is SGHTS and CDR2 is YDEGEE. CDR3 bases: TGTGCCAGCAGCTTGAGGGGGCCCCGCTTTGGCTACACCTTC. Its protein product is CASSLRGPRFGYTF.

This clone was observed many times. CDR3 DNA: TGCAGCGTTGTGACTAGCGGGAGTGGGGAAGAGACCCAGTACTTC. Protein sequence: CSVVTSGSGEETQYF. V and J are TRBV29-1 and TRBJ2-5; TRBD2 matches 12 bases. CDR1 SQVTM and CDR2 ANQGSEA come from the germline V gene. The length of the CDR3 is 15 residues. Germline trimming cut 4 bases from V and 3 bases from J; bases unmatched to any gene: 6.

This clone was seen at least ten times. V usage is TRBV18 and J usage is TRBJ1-6; D ambiguous. CDR3 length: 15 amino acids. The V end was cut by 3 bases, the J end by 1 base, with 7 bases between. Germline V gene sequence: CDR1 KGHSH, CDR2 LQKENI. The CDR3 here is CASSPPGSYNSPLHF. CDR3 DNA: TGTGCCAGCTCACCCCCGGGTTCCTATAATTCACCCCTCCACTTT.

At least ten counts were recorded for this clone. The chain links TRBV5-6 to TRBJ1-1; D is unclear. The CDR3 is made up of 14 amino acids. V lost 4 bases and J 1 base, leaving 11 bases between the germline ends. CDR1 and CDR2 (germline): SGHDT, YYEEEE. CDR3 in amino acids: CASSGPGENTEAFF. The CDR3 nucleotides read TGTGCCAGCAGCGGGCCCGGGGAGAACACTGAAGCTTTCTTT.

This clone was observed at least ten times. The chain is built from TRBV5-4 and TRBJ1-1; 8 positions match TRBD1. The V segment lost 4 bases and the J segment 0 bases; nucleotides outside the gene matches: 8. CDR1 is SGHNT and CDR2 is YYREEE in the germline V gene (reference sequence). The length of the CDR3 is 16 residues. CDR3 sequence reads: CASSMDRVEMNTEAFF. CDR3 in DNA: TGTGCCAGCAGCATGGACAGGGTCGAGATGAACACTGAAGCTTTCTTT. The complete variable domain, with remaining parts taken from reference TRBV5-4 and TRBJ1-1, reads ETGVTQSPTHLIKTRGQQVTLRCSSQSGHNTVSWYQQALGQGPQFIFQYYREEENGRGNFPPRFSGLQFPNYSSELNVNALELDDSALYLCASSMDRVEMNTEAFFGQGTRLTVV.

This clone has a count of ten or more. V is TRBV7-9 and J is TRBJ2-1, with a weak D call TRBD2 (7 bases). Germline V gene data show CDR1 as SEHNR and CDR2 as FQNEAQ (reference sequence). V dropped 5 bases and J dropped 8 bases, with 25 bases sitting between them. This CDR3 region has 17 residues. The CDR3 loop reads CASSLERGGGVMDEQFF. The CDR3 nucleotides read TGTGCCAGCAGCCTCGAGCGAGGGGGAGGGGTTATGGATGAGCAGTTCTTC.

This clone was seen ten or more times. V usage is TRBV5-6 and J usage is TRBJ2-7; possible D gene TRBD2, 6 bases. CDR1 SGHDT and CDR2 YYEEEE come from the germline V gene. The V end was cut by 3 bases, the J end by 0 bases, with 19 bases between. CDR3 length: 17 amino acids. The CDR3 reads CASSWRYLGRTSYEQYF. The CDR3 DNA reads TGTGCCAGCAGCTGGCGGTATTTGGGGAGGACCTCCTACGAGCAGTACTTC.

This clone was counted at least ten times. The chain employs TRBV4-3 and TRBJ2-7; 11 bases match TRBD1. Looked up from germline, CDR1 is LGHNA and CDR2 is YSLEER. The V and J ends lost 0 bases and 2 bases, in that order; junction bases with no gene match: 0. The CDR3 spans 15 residues. For the CDR3, the DNA is TGCGCCAGCAGCCAAGAGGGACAGGGGGCCTACGAGCAGTACTTC. Its protein is CASSQEGQGAYEQYF.

This clone was observed many times. The chain recombines TRBV5-6 with TRBJ2-1, with TRBD2 as a possible D gene (5 bases). The CDR3 loop spans 15 amino acids. The V end was cut by 2 bases, the J end by 6 bases, with 15 bases between. Per germline, CDR1 SGHDT and CDR2 YYEEEE. CDR3 region: CASSFGEYPANEQFF. In DNA form, the CDR3 reads TGTGCCAGCAGCTTTGGGGAGTATCCTGCCAATGAGCAGTTCTTC.

This clone has a count of ten or more. This rearrangement joins TRBV7-9 to TRBJ1-2; 9 bases line up with TRBD1. The length of the CDR3 is 17 residues. Per the germline V gene, CDR1 is SEHNR and CDR2 is FQNEAQ (reference sequence). The trim removed 1 base at V and 1 base at J, leaving 7 bases unmatched. CDR3 coding DNA: TGTGCCAGCAGCTTAGGACAGGGGGGGAACCTTAACTATGGCTACACCTTC. Its protein product is CASSLGQGGNLNYGYTF.

In its sample, this clone was seen many times. The rearrangement joins TRBV5-4 to TRBJ2-5, with D possibly matching TRBD1 (6 bases). Trimming took 9 bases from V and 0 from J, leaving 12 bases between them. This CDR3 has 13 amino acids. Germline CDR1 SGHNT, CDR2 YYREEE (reference sequence). CDR3 nucleotide sequence: TGTGCCACCGCGCAGGGGTACCAAGAGACCCAGTACTTC. Protein: CATAQGYQETQYF.

This clone was seen at least ten times. This chain links TRBV6-6 with TRBJ2-1, with 8 bases aligning to TRBD2. This CDR3 has 14 residues. The ends lost 6 bases at V and 7 bases at J; junction bases unmatched: 8. Looked up from germline, CDR1 is MNHNY and CDR2 is SVGAGI (reference sequence). In DNA form, the CDR3 reads TGTGCCAGCAGCCGTAGCGGGACTTTGAATGAGCAGTTCTTC. Encoded protein: CASSRSGTLNEQFF.

This clone was counted many times. The V gene is TRBV5-1, the J gene TRBJ1-1; 9 nucleotides agree with TRBD1. The length of the CDR3 is 14 residues. Germline V gene data show CDR1 as SGHRS and CDR2 as YFSETQ. The ends lost 4 bases at V and 11 bases at J; junction bases unmatched: 12. The CDR3: CASSLTGGEVRAFF. As DNA, the CDR3 is TGCGCCAGCAGCCTCACAGGGGGCGAGGTCCGGGCTTTCTTT.

The chain employs TRBV19 and TRBJ2-7; possible D gene TRBD1, 6 bases. The CDR3 covers 18 residues. Per germline, CDR1 LNHDA and CDR2 SQIVND (reference sequence). V was pared by 7 bases and J by 2 bases, with 27 bases between. Here the CDR3 reads CASTPILLQGRNPYEQYF. CDR3 sequence (DNA): TGTGCCAGTACACCGATTTTGCTACAGGGAAGAAACCCCTACGAGCAGTACTTC.

This clone was seen at least ten times. The chain links TRBV18 to TRBJ1-5; 9 bases are a match to TRBD1. The germline V gene has CDR1 KGHSH and CDR2 LQKENI. V trimming: 0 bases; J trimming: 5 bases; junction bases outside the gene matches: 5. This CDR3 is 16 amino acids long. The chain's CDR3 is CASSPPEQGADQPQHF. CDR3 DNA: TGTGCCAGCTCACCACCGGAACAGGGGGCAGATCAGCCCCAGCATTTT.

There are many counts of this clone. The chain is built from TRBV18 and TRBJ1-1, with D tentatively TRBD1 (6 bases). There are 16 residues in the CDR3. V was cut by 2 bases and J by 0 bases, with 13 bases left in between. Germline CDR1 is KGHSH and CDR2 is LQKENI. The CDR3 bases are TGTGCCAGCTCACCATTCGGACAGACGATGAACACTGAAGCTTTCTTT. The encoded protein is CASSPFGQTMNTEAFF.

This clone was picked up many times. The chain has TRBV6-5 and TRBJ2-7; D might be TRBD1 (6 bases). Trimming pared 0 bases from V and 0 bases from J, leaving 9 bases between. Germline-derived CDR1 and CDR2 are MNHEY and SVGAGI. This CDR3 has 15 residues. CDR3 sequence reads: CASSYSRDTSYEQYF. The CDR3 nucleotides read TGTGCCAGCAGTTACTCCCGGGACACCTCCTACGAGCAGTACTTC.

This clone was observed many times. CDR3 amino acids: CSARDAGGYTF. In DNA form, the CDR3 reads TGCAGTGCTAGAGACGCAGGGGGCTACACCTTC. The chain combines TRBV20-1 with TRBJ1-2; D is perhaps TRBD1 (5 bases). The V end lost 0 bases, the J end lost 8 bases, and 7 bases lay between the germline ends. Per the germline V gene, CDR1 is DFQATT and CDR2 is SNEGSKA (reference sequence). CDR3 size: 11 residues.

This clone was counted many times. This sequence joins TRBV5-1 and TRBJ2-3; 8 bases align to TRBD2. The germline V gene has CDR1 SGHRS and CDR2 YFSETQ. V shed 4 bases and J 4 bases; nucleotides not matched to a gene: 8. This CDR3 is 15 amino acids long. The chain's CDR3 is CASSATGGPPDTQYF. For the CDR3, the DNA is TGCGCCAGCAGCGCGACGGGGGGGCCCCCAGATACGCAGTATTTT.

This clone was counted between two and nine times. The junction departs from the called germline gene at one end, perhaps through a read error. The sample carries other DNA sequences with the same CDR3. The V gene is TRBV7-9, the J gene TRBJ1-1, with 8 bases lining up with TRBD1. Germline V lookup: CDR1 SEHNR, CDR2 FQNEAQ (reference sequence). The CDR3 length is 16 residues. CDR3 coding DNA: TGTGCCAGCAGCTTATCAACAGGGGGTTTTGGCACTGAAGCCTTCTTT. Translating it yields CASSLSTGGFGTEAFF.

This clone was detected many times. This chain joins TRBV6-6 and TRBJ2-1; 9 nucleotides align to TRBD2. V dropped 2 bases and J dropped 5; count of bases not matched to a gene: 7. CDR3 length: 16 residues. Germline CDR1 is MNHNY and CDR2 is SVGAGI (reference sequence). The CDR3 DNA reads TGTGCCAGCAGTTACACCCCGGGACTAGCCAACAATGAGCAGTTCTTC. Amino acid sequence: CASSYTPGLANNEQFF.

This clone was recorded many times. This chain links TRBV5-1 with TRBJ1-1; no clear D gene. The CDR3 runs 16 residues. V lost 0 bases and J lost 4, with 16 bases in between. The germline V gene has CDR1 SGHRS and CDR2 YFSETQ. The CDR3 loop reads CASSLGPYGESTEAFF. CDR3 nucleotides: TGCGCCAGCAGCTTGGGGCCCTACGGAGAGAGCACTGAAGCTTTCTTT.

The sample holds many counts of this clone. The chain has TRBV10-3 and TRBJ1-6; D is perhaps TRBD1 (5 bases). Germline values: CDR1 ENHRY, CDR2 SYGVKD. The CDR3 consists of 14 residues. V was cut by 6 bases and J by 7 bases, with 13 bases left in between. CDR3: CAIRDRNWNSPLHF. The CDR3 region has the DNA TGTGCCATCAGAGACAGAAACTGGAATTCACCCCTCCACTTT.

This clone was found many times. V usage is TRBV5-4 and J usage is TRBJ2-3, with TRBD2 identical over 11 bases. This CDR3 region has 14 residues. Germline-derived CDR1 and CDR2 are SGHNT and YYREEE (reference sequence). With V trimmed by 6 bases and J by 10 bases, 10 bases remained unmatched. CDR3 loop: CASNLAGGLSPQYF. The CDR3 nucleotides read TGTGCCAGCAACTTAGCGGGGGGGCTCTCCCCGCAGTATTTT.

This clone was counted a few times. This chain joins TRBV7-3 and TRBJ2-5; D uncertain. Trimming stripped 5 bases from V and 5 bases from J, with 15 bases between. The CDR3 length is 14 residues. Per the germline V gene, CDR1 is SGHTA and CDR2 is FQGTGA. This chain's CDR3 is CASSPGGGWETQYF. CDR3 in DNA: TGTGCCAGCAGCCCCGGTGGTGGTTGGGAGACCCAGTACTTC.

Ten or more counts support this clone. This chain connects TRBV11-2 to TRBJ2-2; D not certain. The germline CDR1 and CDR2 sequences are SGHAT and FQNNGV. V was pared by 3 bases and J by 7 bases, with 9 bases between. The CDR3 contains 13 residues. CDR3 loop: CASSFSRNGELFF. CDR3 DNA sequence: TGTGCCAGCAGCTTCTCCAGGAACGGGGAGCTGTTTTTT.

This clone has a count of ten or more. V is TRBV18 and J is TRBJ2-2, with 7 bases lining up with TRBD2. With 3 bases clipped from V and 2 bases from J, the junction kept 6 bases outside the gene matches. Germline CDR1 is KGHSH and CDR2 is LQKENI. The CDR3 totals 16 residues. The CDR3 bases are TGTGCCAGCTCACCCGGCGGGAGAACCAACACCGGGGAGCTGTTTTTT. Its translation: CASSPGGRTNTGELFF.

This clone was seen many times. This chain joins TRBV19 and TRBJ2-2, with 7 bases that match TRBD2. Germline V CDR1 and CDR2: LNHDA, SQIVND (reference sequence). The CDR3 is 12 residues long. Unmatched junction bases numbered 2, after V lost 6 bases and J lost 7 bases. Written as DNA, the CDR3 is TGTGCCAGTAGGCGGGGGAGCGGGGAGCTGTTTTTT. Translation gives CASRRGSGELFF.